Below, 18 T cell receptor beta chains from the same sample are listed, as sequenced in a study of T cells after yellow fever vaccination (dated by TCRdb to the late 2010s). The protocol used for the library was 5' RACE. Sequencing was performed on an Illumina HiSeq 2500. TCRdb's own reprocessing of the public reads used fastp at Q25 and MiXCR and kept productive beta chains. Each CDR3 protein gets just one entry, which takes the most common genes and DNA from the rows behind it. A total of more than 350,000 distinct CDR3 sequences appear in this sample, about 9.9% of them only once. The leading ten clones occupy roughly 18% of the sample. Taken with the paper, the label for treatment or condition translates to: live attenuated yellow fever vaccine strain. The sequenced sample was PBMCs, obtained on the day of the first yellow fever vaccination. These TCRs come from a man younger than 35 who received the YFV17D yellow fever vaccine.

This clonotype was seen only a few times. The V gene is TRBV29-1, the J gene TRBJ2-5, with D uncertain. Germline V CDR1 and CDR2: SQVTM, ANQGSEA. V was clipped by 4 bases and J by 5 bases, with 17 bases between them. This CDR3 has 14 residues. The DNA for the CDR3 is TGCAGCGTTGTTTTCGCTAGGGTTTTTGAGACCCAGTACTTC. Translation gives CSVVFARVFETQYF. Full variable domain (outside the CDR3, taken from reference TRBV29-1 and TRBJ2-5): SAVISQKPSRDICQRGTSLTIQCQVDSQVTMMFWYRQQPGQSLTLIATANQGSEATYESGFVIDKFPISRPNLTFSTLTVSNMSPEDSSIYLCSVVFARVFETQYFGPGTRLLVL.

The chain joins TRBV5-1 to TRBJ1-3; D may be TRBD1 (6 bases). This CDR3 spans 15 amino acids. Trimming pared 3 bases from V and 4 bases from J, leaving 14 bases between. The germline gives CDR1 SGHRS, CDR2 YFSETQ. The chain's CDR3 is CASSSNSGAGNTIYF. The CDR3 nucleotides read TGCGCCAGCAGCTCTAACTCGGGGGCCGGAAACACCATATATTTT.

The gene calls are TRBV10-3 and TRBJ2-1; 7 bases are a match to TRBD2. This CDR3 spans 15 amino acids. V trimming: 0 bases; J trimming: 7 bases; junction bases outside the gene matches: 6. Looked up from germline, CDR1 is ENHRY and CDR2 is SYGVKD. CDR3 amino acids: CAISESISGVNEQFF. CDR3 nucleotide sequence: TGTGCCATCAGTGAGTCGATCAGCGGGGTTAATGAGCAGTTCTTC.

This chain uses TRBV5-1 with TRBJ1-4; 10 positions match TRBD1. V dropped 0 bases and J dropped 11; count of bases not matched to a gene: 1. This CDR3 region has 13 residues. In germline, CDR1 is SGHRS, CDR2 YFSETQ. CDR3 DNA sequence: TGCGCCAGCAGCTTGGGGGACAGGGGCAAACTGTTTTTT. Translated: CASSLGDRGKLFF.

In its sample, this clonotype was seen a few times. The rearrangement links TRBV7-9 to TRBJ1-2; unclear D gene. V lost 5 bases, J lost 1 base, and 17 bases lay in between. The CDR3 has 16 residues. Germline V gene sequence: CDR1 SEHNR, CDR2 FQNEAQ (reference sequence). The CDR3 coding sequence is TGTGCCAGCAGCCCCCGCGGACTCCCGGGTAACTATGGCTACACCTTC. Translation: CASSPRGLPGNYGYTF. The full variable domain, completed using reference TRBV7-9 and TRBJ1-2, is DTGVSQNPRHKITKRGQNVTFRCDPISEHNRLYWYRQTLGQGPEFLTYFQNEAQLEKSRLLSDRFSAERPKGSFSTLEIQRTEQGDSAMYLCASSPRGLPGNYGYTFGSGTRLTVV.

The rearrangement joins TRBV5-1 to TRBJ1-2, with TRBD1 matching over 7 bases. The CDR3 extends over 13 amino acids. After removal of 0 bases from V and 8 bases from J, the junction contained 4 bases not matched to a gene. Germline CDR1 is SGHRS and CDR2 is YFSETQ. CDR3 in amino acids: CASSLAQGEGYTF. In nucleotides, the CDR3 is TGCGCCAGCAGCTTGGCCCAGGGGGAAGGCTACACCTTC.

This clonotype was counted a few times. The rearrangement joins TRBV25-1 to TRBJ2-5; maybe TRBD2 (5 bases). The V and J ends lost 3 bases and 1 base respectively, with 9 bases between them. Germline lookup yields CDR1 MGHDK and CDR2 SYGVNS. This CDR3 is built from 14 residues. CDR3 protein: CASSDLAAQETQYF. In DNA, the CDR3 is TGTGCCAGCAGTGACCTAGCAGCCCAAGAGACCCAGTACTTC.

The chain joins TRBV7-9 to TRBJ2-3, with D possibly being TRBD2 (6 bases). V was pared by 7 bases and J by 2 bases, with 16 bases between. Germline CDR1 and CDR2: SEHNR and FQNEAQ (reference sequence). CDR3 length: 15 residues. CDR3 protein: CASTPAGGNTDTQYF. The CDR3 nucleotides are TGTGCCAGCACCCCGGCCGGGGGAAACACAGATACGCAGTATTTT.

This clonotype was counted ten times or more. The V and J genes are TRBV25-1 and TRBJ2-2; possible D gene TRBD2, 5 bases. V shed 2 bases and J shed 5 bases, with 15 bases lying between them. The CDR3 contains 16 residues. Germline lookup yields CDR1 MGHDK and CDR2 SYGVNS. CDR3 residues: CASSEGIIGKTGELFF. The CDR3 bases are TGTGCCAGCAGTGAAGGGATAATCGGGAAAACCGGGGAGCTGTTTTTT.

This clonotype was found a few times. This chain joins TRBV5-5 and TRBJ1-2; 7 bases agree with TRBD1. V dropped 0 bases and J dropped 7; count of bases not matched to a gene: 3. This CDR3 region has 13 residues. Germline V lookup: CDR1 SGHKS, CDR2 YYEKEE (reference sequence). CDR3 amino acids: CASSLGQGSGYTF. The DNA of the CDR3 is TGTGCCAGCAGCTTGGGACAGGGAAGTGGCTACACCTTC.

The chain uses TRBV12-3 or TRBV12-4 and TRBJ1-4; 12 bases are shared with TRBD1. The CDR3 loop spans 15 amino acids. With 1 base clipped from V and 8 bases from J, the junction kept 2 bases outside the gene matches. The CDR3 reads CASSLGGTGGEKLFF. The CDR3 bases are TGTGCCAGCAGTTTAGGAGGGACAGGGGGCGAAAAACTGTTTTTT.

There are many counts of this clonotype. The rearrangement links TRBV3-1 to TRBJ1-6, with D unclear. This CDR3 region has 16 residues. Germline-derived CDR1 and CDR2 are LGHDT and YNNKEL (reference sequence). Trimming cost V 0 bases and J 4 bases, with 10 bases left between them. The DNA for the CDR3 is TGTGCCAGCAGCCAAGAAGGTGGCACTTATAATTCACCCCTCCACTTT. As protein: CASSQEGGTYNSPLHF.

The rearrangement uses TRBV5-8 and TRBJ1-1; unclear D gene. Germline CDR1 SGHTS, CDR2 YDEGEE. V was pared by 2 bases and J by 4 bases, with 9 bases between. CDR3 length: 13 amino acids. CDR3 nucleotides: TGTGCCAGCAGCTTTTGGGGAGGCACTGAAGCTTTCTTT. Amino acid sequence: CASSFWGGTEAFF.

This clonotype has a count of ten or more. The chain combines TRBV7-2 with TRBJ2-5; maybe TRBD2 (6 bases). Per germline, CDR1 SGHTA and CDR2 FQGNSA. The ends were cut back, 5 bases at V and 4 bases at J, with 14 bases in the middle. This CDR3 comprises 14 residues. The chain's CDR3 is CASSPRAGTETQYF. The CDR3 region has the DNA TGTGCCAGCAGCCCACGGGCGGGGACAGAGACCCAGTACTTC.

This clonotype has only a few counts. J is TRBJ2-1 and V is TRBV5-1, with 8 nucleotides matching TRBD2. The CDR3 length is 14 residues. V trimming: 2 bases; J trimming: 5 bases; junction bases outside the gene matches: 3. CDR1 SGHRS and CDR2 YFSETQ come from the germline V gene. The CDR3 sequence is CASSLAGANNEQFF. The DNA for the CDR3 is TGCGCCAGCAGCTTAGCGGGGGCGAACAATGAGCAGTTCTTC.

The CDR3 bases are TGTGCCAGCTCTGGAAGCGTTCAGCCTAGGGCTTTCTTT. The encoded protein is CASSGSVQPRAFF. V gene TRBV2 combines with J gene TRBJ1-1; unclear D gene. CDR3 length: 13 residues. V was shortened by 8 bases and J by 11 bases, with 21 bases between the two germline ends. Germline V lookup: CDR1 SNHLY, CDR2 FYNNEI.

This rearrangement joins TRBV10-3 to TRBJ1-5, with D possibly matching TRBD1 (6 bases). The length of the CDR3 is 14 residues. With 6 bases removed from V and 7 bases from J, the gap between germline ends came to 16 bases. In germline, CDR1 is ENHRY, CDR2 SYGVKD. The CDR3 reads CAIRGAGTRQPQHF. The CDR3 coding sequence is TGTGCCATCAGGGGGGCCGGTACAAGACAGCCCCAGCATTTT.

V usage is TRBV4-1 and J usage is TRBJ2-4; D is unresolved. Germline V lookup: CDR1 MGHRA, CDR2 YSYEKL. The V end was cut by 1 base, the J end by 5 bases, with 9 bases between. This CDR3 contains 14 residues. In DNA form, the CDR3 reads TGCGCCAGCAGCCAAGGGTACCAAGAAAACATTCAGTACTTC. Its protein is CASSQGYQENIQYF.